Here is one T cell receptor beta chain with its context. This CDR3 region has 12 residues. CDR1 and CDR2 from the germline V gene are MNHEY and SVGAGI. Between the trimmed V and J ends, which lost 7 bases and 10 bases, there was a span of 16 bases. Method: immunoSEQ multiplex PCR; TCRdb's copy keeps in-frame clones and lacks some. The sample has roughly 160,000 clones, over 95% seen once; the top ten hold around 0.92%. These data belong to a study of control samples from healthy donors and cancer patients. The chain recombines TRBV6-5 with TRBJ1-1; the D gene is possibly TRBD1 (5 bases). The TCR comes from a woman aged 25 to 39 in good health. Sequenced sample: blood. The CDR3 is CASNLGGGGAFF. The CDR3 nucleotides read TGTGCCAGCAATTTGGGGGGAGGTGGAGCTTTCTTT.